What follows describes a single T cell receptor (beta chain). The data stem from a study of blood T cell repertoires in COVID-19. The table came from immunoSEQ multiplex PCR; TCRdb's copy has only in-frame clones and leaves some out. Of roughly 280,000 clones in the sample, around 86% are singletons; the top ten hold roughly 4.9%. The V and J ends lost 2 bases and 1 base respectively, with 14 bases between them. This CDR3 region has 17 residues. CDR1 KGHSH and CDR2 LQKENI come from the germline V gene. The TCR sequence derives from a woman aged 55 to 70 with COVID-19, enrolled during active disease. The V call is TRBV18, the J call TRBJ2-2; no reliable D call. The sequenced material came from peripheral blood. The CDR3 loop is CASSPVYQAGNTGELFF. In DNA, the CDR3 is TGTGCCAGCTCACCAGTCTACCAGGCAGGGAACACCGGGGAGCTGTTTTTT. The complete variable domain, with remaining parts taken from reference TRBV18 and TRBJ2-2, reads NAGVMQNPRHLVRRRGQEARLRCSPMKGHSHVYWYRQLPEEGLKFMVYLQKENIIDESGMPKERFSAEFPKEGPSILRIQQVVRGDSAAYFCASSPVYQAGNTGELFFGEGSRLTVL.